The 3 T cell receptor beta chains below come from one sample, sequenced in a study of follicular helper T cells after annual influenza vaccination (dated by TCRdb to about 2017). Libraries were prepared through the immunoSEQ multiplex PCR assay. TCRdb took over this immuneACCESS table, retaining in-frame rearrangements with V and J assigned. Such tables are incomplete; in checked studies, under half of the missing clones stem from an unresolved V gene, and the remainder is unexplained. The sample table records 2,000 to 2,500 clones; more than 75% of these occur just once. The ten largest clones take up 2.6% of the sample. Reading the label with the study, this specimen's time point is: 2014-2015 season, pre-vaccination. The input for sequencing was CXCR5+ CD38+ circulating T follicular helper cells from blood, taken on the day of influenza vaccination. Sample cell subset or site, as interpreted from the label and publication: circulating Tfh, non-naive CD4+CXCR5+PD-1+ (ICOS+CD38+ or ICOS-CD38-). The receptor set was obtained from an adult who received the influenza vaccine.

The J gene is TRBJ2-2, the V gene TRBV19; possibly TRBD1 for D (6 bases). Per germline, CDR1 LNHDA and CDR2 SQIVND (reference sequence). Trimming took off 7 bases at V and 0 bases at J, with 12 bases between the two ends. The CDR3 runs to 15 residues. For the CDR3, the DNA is TGTGCCAGTACCCCCGGGACATCGAACACCGGGGAGCTGTTTTTT. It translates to CASTPGTSNTGELFF.

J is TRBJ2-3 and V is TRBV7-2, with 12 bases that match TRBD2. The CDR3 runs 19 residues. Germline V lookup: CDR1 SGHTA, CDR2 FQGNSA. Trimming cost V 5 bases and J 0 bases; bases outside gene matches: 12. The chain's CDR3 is CASSLSGLAGGPSTDTQYF. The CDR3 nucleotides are TGTGCCAGCAGCCTGAGCGGGCTAGCGGGAGGGCCGAGCACAGATACGCAGTATTTT.

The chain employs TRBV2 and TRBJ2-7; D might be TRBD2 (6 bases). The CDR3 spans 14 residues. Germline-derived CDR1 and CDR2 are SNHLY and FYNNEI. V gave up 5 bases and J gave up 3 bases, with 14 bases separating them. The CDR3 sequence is CASSREQTLYEQYF. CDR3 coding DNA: TGTGCCAGCAGTCGGGAGCAGACGCTCTACGAGCAGTACTTC.